Listed below are T cell receptor beta chains from one sample, sequenced in a study of naive and memory T cell subsets. TCRdb recomputed calls from the UMI-ligation and nested PCR reads with MiXCR, one row per CDR3 protein. The data show 65,000 to 85,000 distinct CDR3 sequences, with less than 15% seen just once and 0.9% to 0.95% held by the top ten. The specimen was central memory CD4+ T cells from blood. The receptors derive from a human donor in good health. Each CDR3 is given with its conserved first and last residue. Fields, in order: V gene, J gene, CDR3 protein.

TRBV2	TRBJ1-2	CASSEGGYYGYTF
TRBV18	TRBJ2-7	CASSPPGQASYEQYF
TRBV29-1	TRBJ2-3	CSVKEAAGDTQYF
TRBV4-2	TRBJ1-5	CASSQTGNQPQHF
TRBV10-1	TRBJ2-2	CASSQNRDRGSGELFF
TRBV20-1	TRBJ2-7	CSGQGAAYEQYF
TRBV12-3/TRBV12-4	TRBJ1-1	CASTQAANTEAFF
TRBV6-5	TRBJ1-3	CASSYSKGLGTGNTIYF
TRBV6-1	TRBJ2-1	CASSWPTSGSHNEQFF
TRBV27	TRBJ2-3	CASSLFTSTDTQYF
TRBV4-2	TRBJ2-7	CASSQDVSLGVYEQYF
TRBV5-5	TRBJ1-5	CASSLGTQSNQPQHF
TRBV28	TRBJ2-2	CASSSDSSVLFF
TRBV7-9	TRBJ2-1	CASSRGGVTWGFF
TRBV25-1	TRBJ2-2	CASSVGGANTGELFF
TRBV7-9	TRBJ2-4	CASSLVREAKNIQYF